These 7 T cell receptor beta chains came from one sample sequenced in a study of blood T cells in healthy people across ages. The use of a sample-barcoded 5' primer and a J-beta primer mix characterized a second PCR of roughly 7 to 12 cycles. Via MiXCR, TCRdb re-called the 5' RACE reads, giving one row per CDR3 protein. The data hold about 400,000 distinct CDR3 sequences, with 52% observed a single time. The material sequenced was blood. The receptors derive from a man aged 55 to 70 in good health.

J is TRBJ2-7 and V is TRBV29-1; 7 positions agree with TRBD2. The V segment lost 3 bases and the J segment 4 bases; nucleotides outside the gene matches: 6. Germline V gene data show CDR1 as SQVTM and CDR2 as ANQGSEA. This CDR3 comprises 13 residues. The CDR3 sequence is CSVDSGPGYEQYF. CDR3 coding DNA: TGCAGCGTTGATAGCGGGCCGGGTTACGAGCAGTACTTC.

This clonotype was recorded a few times. The chain has TRBV6-5 and TRBJ2-7, with 10 bases matching TRBD2. Trimming cost V 4 bases and J 2 bases; bases outside gene matches: 5. Per the germline V gene, CDR1 is MNHEY and CDR2 is SVGAGI. This CDR3 has 15 amino acids. The CDR3 DNA is TGTGCCAGCAGTTCGTCTAGCGGGGGCCCCTACGAGCAGTACTTC. This encodes CASSSSSGGPYEQYF.

The J gene is TRBJ2-3, the V gene TRBV7-2, with D unresolved. The CDR3 runs 12 residues. Germline CDR1 is SGHTA and CDR2 is FQGNSA. The germline V and J ends were trimmed by 1 base and 11 bases, with 10 bases remaining between them. CDR3 residues: CASSLVGFQQYF. CDR3 nucleotide sequence: TGTGCCAGCAGCTTAGTAGGGTTTCAGCAGTATTTT.

The chain employs TRBV28 and TRBJ1-4; D uncertain. Germline CDR1 and CDR2: MDHEN and SYDVKM. This CDR3 spans 14 amino acids. Trimming cost V 2 bases and J 5 bases, with 9 bases left between them. DNA for the CDR3: TGTGCCAGCAGTTTAGGTGGAGAGAATGAAAAACTGTTTTTT. The encoded protein is CASSLGGENEKLFF. Full variable domain (rest looked up from reference TRBV28 and TRBJ1-4): DVKVTQSSRYLVKRTGEKVFLECVQDMDHENMFWYRQDPGLGLRLIYFSYDVKMKEKGDIPEGYSVSREKKERFSLILESASTNQTSMYLCASSLGGENEKLFFGSGTQLSVL.

Only a few counts were recorded for this clonotype. The rearrangement joins TRBV20-1 to TRBJ1-2, with TRBD1 matching 8 bases. The CDR3 is made up of 13 amino acids. With V trimmed by 3 bases and J by 2 bases, 2 bases remained unmatched. Germline V lookup: CDR1 DFQATT, CDR2 SNEGSKA (reference sequence). The CDR3 is CSARDRDNYGYTF. The CDR3 DNA sequence: TGCAGTGCTAGGGACAGGGACAACTATGGCTACACCTTC.

The V gene is TRBV28, the J gene TRBJ2-3; D remains ambiguous. V was cut by 6 bases and J by 0 bases, with 10 bases left in between. Germline loops: CDR1 MDHEN, CDR2 SYDVKM. The CDR3 spans 14 residues. CDR3 nucleotides: TGTGCCAGCAGGTTCAGCCCTAGCACAGATACGCAGTATTTT. This encodes CASRFSPSTDTQYF.

CDR3 region: CASSYSPVTGKETQYF. CDR3 coding DNA: TGTGCCAGCAGTTACTCTCCTGTTACAGGAAAAGAGACCCAGTACTTC. This chain connects TRBV6-2 or TRBV6-3 to TRBJ2-7, with a possible D match to TRBD1 (5 bases). The closer fit of TRBJ2-5 to the DNA end suggests the J call may be wrong. Germline loops: CDR1 MNHEY, CDR2 SVGEGT. The CDR3 has 16 amino acids.